The rows below give T cell receptor beta chains drawn from one sample of a study of blood T cell repertoires in COVID-19. Measured with immunoSEQ multiplex PCR; TCRdb has only the in-frame clones, and not every one. The sample has some 240,000 clones, around 80% seen once. The sample comprised PBMCs or T cells enriched from blood (not recorded which). The receptors derive from a man aged 25-45 years with acute COVID-19. Each CDR3 is given with its conserved first and last residue. Each record gives: D gene, V gene, CDR3 length, J gene, clone size, CDR3 DNA, CDR3 protein. D genes are given only for firm matches. Some rows mark clone size as missing; the rest say once, few, many or name a class of expanded clone.

TRBD1	TRBV18	15	TRBJ1-5	NA	TGTGCCAGCTCACCATCGGCAGGGGGCGGGCAGCCCCAGCATTTT	CASSPSAGGGQPQHF
NA	TRBV5-5	17	TRBJ1-2	NA	TGTGCCAGCAGCTCCGATTGGGTGGGGGCGACAATTGATGGCTACACCTTC	CASSSDWVGATIDGYTF
TRBD1	TRBV28	14	TRBJ1-5	NA	TGTGCCAGCAGGGCGGGACAGCACAATCAGCCCCAGCATTTT	CASRAGQHNQPQHF
TRBD1	TRBV2	16	TRBJ1-1	NA	TGTGCCAGCACGACTGACGTAGGGGGCTGGGACACTGAAGCTTTCTTT	CASTTDVGGWDTEAFF
NA	TRBV3-1/TRBV3-2	16	TRBJ1-6	NA	TGTGCCAGCAGCCAAGTCACGGCAGGAGGGAATTCACCCCTCCACTTT	CASSQVTAGGNSPLHF
TRBD1	TRBV19	12	TRBJ1-2	NA	TGTGCCAGTAGCGCGACAGGGAATGGCTACACCTTC	CASSATGNGYTF
NA	TRBV2	12	TRBJ1-6	NA	TGTGCCAGCAGAGACACCAATTCACCCCTCCACTTT	CASRDTNSPLHF
NA	TRBV4-1	14	TRBJ1-1	NA	TGCGCCAGCAGCCACACGGGAGCGGCCACTGAAGCTTTCTTT	CASSHTGAATEAFF
TRBD1	TRBV6-2/TRBV6-3	17	TRBJ2-3	NA	TGTGCCAGCAGTTTCGACACATTGAAGGGGGCCACAGATACGCAGTATTTT	CASSFDTLKGATDTQYF
TRBD1	TRBV7-9	14	TRBJ1-1	NA	TGTGCCAGCAGCTTAGCTGGTGGAAGGGGGCGAGCTTTCTTT	CASSLAGGRGRAFF
TRBD1	TRBV5-4	16	TRBJ1-6	NA	TGTGCCAGCAGCTGGGCATCCGGGACAGGGGGTCCACCCCTCCACTTT	CASSWASGTGGPPLHF
TRBD2	TRBV6-5	15	TRBJ2-5	NA	TGTGCCAGCAGTTACTCTGGTAGCGGGAGGGAGACCCAGTACTTC	CASSYSGSGRETQYF
TRBD2	TRBV19	16	TRBJ2-1	NA	TGTGCCAGTAGTCCATTAGGACTAGCGGACCACAATGAGCAGTTCTTC	CASSPLGLADHNEQFF
NA	TRBV3-1/TRBV3-2	13	TRBJ1-3	NA	TGTGCCAGCAGGAAGAGCTCTGGAAACACCATATATTTT	CASRKSSGNTIYF
NA	TRBV4-3	15	TRBJ2-6	NA	TGCGCCAGCAGTACGGACTTCTCTGGGGCCAACGTCCTGACTTTC	CASSTDFSGANVLTF
TRBD1	TRBV18	13	TRBJ1-1	once	TGTGCCAGCTCACCAAGACAGGGCACTGAAGCTTTCTTT	CASSPRQGTEAFF
NA	TRBV6-2/TRBV6-3	15	TRBJ1-5	NA	TGTGCCAGCAGTTCACAGGAGTATAGCAATCAGCCCCAGCATTTT	CASSSQEYSNQPQHF
NA	TRBV11-3	15	TRBJ2-2	NA	TGTGCCAGCAGCGGGTCTAGCGCTTACACCGGGGAGCTGTTTTTT	CASSGSSAYTGELFF
NA	TRBV10-3	15	TRBJ1-6	NA	TGTGCCATCAGAACCTCAGGGGAGCAGGGTTCACCCCTCCACTTT	CAIRTSGEQGSPLHF
TRBD2	TRBV27	17	TRBJ2-2	NA	TGTGCCAGCAGTCCATTAGGGACTAGCGGGAGTGGCGGGGAGCTGTTTTTT	CASSPLGTSGSGGELFF
TRBD1	TRBV27	12	TRBJ1-2	NA	TGTGCCAGCAGGGGACAGACCTATGGCTACACCTTC	CASRGQTYGYTF
NA	TRBV18	13	TRBJ2-2	NA	TGTGCCAGCTCAGCAGGAAACACCGGGGAGCTGTTTTTT	CASSAGNTGELFF
NA	TRBV10-3	15	TRBJ1-2	NA	TGTGCCATCAGTGAAGGCGCTGGGCAGACGTATGGCTACACCTTC	CAISEGAGQTYGYTF
NA	TRBV19	15	TRBJ1-5	NA	TGTGCCAGTAGTCAAACGACAGTATCTAATCAGCCCCAGCATTTT	CASSQTTVSNQPQHF
TRBD2	TRBV3-1/TRBV3-2	15	TRBJ2-1	NA	TGTGCCAGCAGCCAGCGGCTAGCGGGCCTCAATGAGCAGTTCTTC	CASSQRLAGLNEQFF
TRBD1	TRBV13	16	TRBJ2-5	NA	TGTGCCAGCAGACCGAGACAGGGGGCCCGCCAAGAGACCCAGTACTTC	CASRPRQGARQETQYF
TRBD2	TRBV30	15	TRBJ2-3	NA	TGTGCCTGGAGTCCGCTAGCGGGAGTGCCAGATACGCAGTATTTT	CAWSPLAGVPDTQYF
TRBD1	TRBV3-1/TRBV3-2	14	TRBJ1-2	NA	TGTGCCAGCAGCCAAGGGACAGGGTTTAGCGGCTACACCTTC	CASSQGTGFSGYTF
NA	TRBV6-2/TRBV6-3	16	TRBJ1-5	NA	TGTGCCAGCAGCCCTACAGTATCCTTTGGAAATCAGCCCCAGCATTTT	CASSPTVSFGNQPQHF
NA	TRBV6-5	14	TRBJ2-1	NA	TGTGCCGCGAAAGGCTGGAGATCCTACAATGAGCAGTTCTTC	CAAKGWRSYNEQFF
NA	TRBV24-1	14	TRBJ2-5	NA	TGTGCCACCAGTGATGACAGATTACAAGAGACCCAGTACTTC	CATSDDRLQETQYF
TRBD2	TRBV4-3	17	TRBJ2-2	many	TGCGCCAGCAGCCAAGAGGTGACGGGAGGTGGCCCCGGGGAGCTGTTTTTT	CASSQEVTGGGPGELFF
NA	TRBV14	16	TRBJ1-1	once	TGTGCCAGCAGCCCTGGGGGGACTTTTGGGTACACTGAAGCTTTCTTT	CASSPGGTFGYTEAFF
NA	TRBV29-1	14	TRBJ2-5	NA	TGCAGCGCCGAACTAACAGGGAATTCAGAGACCCAGTACTTC	CSAELTGNSETQYF
TRBD2	TRBV7-9	19	TRBJ2-6	NA	TGTGCCAGCAGCGGACTCGGACTAGCGGGAGGGCCTGGGGCCAACGTCCTGACTTTC	CASSGLGLAGGPGANVLTF
NA	TRBV5-3	15	TRBJ1-5	NA	TGTGCCAGAAGCGCGAAGGGGTGGGGCAATCAGCCCCAGCATTTT	CARSAKGWGNQPQHF
NA	TRBV7-6	15	TRBJ2-2	NA	TGTGCCAGCATTAGAGCCCTGGGGGGCACCGGGGAGCTGTTTTTT	CASIRALGGTGELFF
NA	TRBV6-5	15	TRBJ1-4	NA	TGTGCCAGCAGTTATTTCGGGCAGGGTAATGAAAAACTGTTTTTT	CASSYFGQGNEKLFF
NA	TRBV12-3/TRBV12-4	10	TRBJ2-1	NA	TGTGCCAGCAGTCACTATGAGCAGTTCTTC	CASSHYEQFF
TRBD2	TRBV5-6	18	TRBJ2-2	NA	TGTGCCAGCAGCTTGATCGGGCTAGCGGGAGGGGGAACCGGGGAGCTGTTTTTT	CASSLIGLAGGGTGELFF
NA	TRBV15	16	TRBJ2-2	few	TGTGCCACCAGCAGAGATGCAGAGGGCCCCACCGGGGAGCTGTTTTTT	CATSRDAEGPTGELFF
TRBD2	TRBV9	19	TRBJ2-2	NA	TGTGCCAGCAGCAGATCCGGGACTAGCGGGGCCGCGAACACCGGGGAGCTGTTTTTT	CASSRSGTSGAANTGELFF
TRBD2	TRBV6-2/TRBV6-3	15	TRBJ2-1	NA	TGTGCCAGCAGTATCACTAGCGGGGGAGGCAATGAGCAGTTCTTC	CASSITSGGGNEQFF
NA	TRBV27	16	TRBJ1-5	NA	TGTGCCAGCAGTTCAAGACAGAGGAGTCACAATCAGCCCCAGCATTTT	CASSSRQRSHNQPQHF
NA	TRBV4-2	15	TRBJ1-1	NA	TGTGCCAGCAGCCAAGATTTTGTTACCGAGGCCAAACCTTTCTTT	CASSQDFVTEAKPFF
TRBD2	TRBV6-2/TRBV6-3	14	TRBJ2-5	NA	TGTGCCAGCAGACCTAGCGGGAATTTAGAGACCCAGTACTTC	CASRPSGNLETQYF
NA	TRBV28	16	TRBJ2-6	NA	TGTGCCAGCAGTTTATATCCGAGCTCTGGGGCCAACGTCCTGACTTTC	CASSLYPSSGANVLTF
NA	TRBV9	15	TRBJ1-1	NA	TGTGCCAGCAGCGTAGAGGCTTCGCGCGGTACTGAAGCTTTCTTT	CASSVEASRGTEAFF
NA	TRBV6-1	15	TRBJ1-2	NA	TGTGCCAGCAGTGAAGCGGGGGGGCGCGGAGATGGCTACACCTTC	CASSEAGGRGDGYTF
TRBD2	TRBV11-2	15	TRBJ2-2	NA	TGTGCCAGCAGCTTAGTAGCGGGAGGCACCGGGGAGCTGTTTTTT	CASSLVAGGTGELFF
TRBD1	TRBV9	17	TRBJ1-3	NA	TGTGCCAGCAGCGTAGCAGGGACAGCGGCTTCTGGAAACACCATATATTTT	CASSVAGTAASGNTIYF
NA	TRBV27	15	TRBJ1-5	once	TGTGCCAGCAGTTTGGTGACAGGCCTCAATCAGCCCCAGCATTTT	CASSLVTGLNQPQHF
TRBD1	TRBV19	16	TRBJ1-3	NA	TGTGCCAGTAGTATCGGGACAGGGACCTCTGGAAACACCATATATTTT	CASSIGTGTSGNTIYF
TRBD2	TRBV30	15	TRBJ2-2	NA	TGTGCCTGGAGTGTTTGGACTAGCGACACCGGGGAGCTGTTTTTT	CAWSVWTSDTGELFF
NA	TRBV3-1/TRBV3-2	14	TRBJ1-1	NA	TGTGCCAGCAGCCTACCGGGGTCGAACACTGAAGCTTTCTTT	CASSLPGSNTEAFF
NA	TRBV24-1	17	TRBJ2-1	few	TGTGCCACCAGTGATCCCTCGGCTAGCGCCAACTACAATGAGCAGTTCTTC	CATSDPSASANYNEQFF
TRBD1	TRBV29-1	15	TRBJ1-2	NA	TGCAGCGTTAACTCCCGGGACAGGGGGCGCAGGGACTACACCTTC	CSVNSRDRGRRDYTF
TRBD1	TRBV5-1	15	TRBJ1-3	NA	TGCGCCAGCAGCCTCGGGACAGCCTCTGGAAACACCATATATTTT	CASSLGTASGNTIYF
NA	TRBV6-5	16	TRBJ1-5	NA	TGTGCCAGCAGTTACACTACCGGGGGGGGAGGCCAGCCCCAGCATTTT	CASSYTTGGGGQPQHF
NA	TRBV28	14	TRBJ1-1	NA	TGTGCCAGCAGCCTGACGCAGGGGATAACTGAAGCTTTCTTT	CASSLTQGITEAFF